This TCR beta chain originates from a study of Tregs in tolerant kidney transplant recipients. Notes on this clone: The antigen remains unidentified. Sequencing ends 3 residues short of the CDR3 end; the germline J gene provides the rest.

The study, taken as a whole, reports: Expanding Tregs on activated donor B cells appeared to best identify donor-specific TCRbeta clones. Findings come from small patient numbers and require larger validation. Some patients' samples used different primers over time, so nucleotide sequences weren't comparable.

TCRdb keeps only in-frame clones here, not all; method: immunoSEQ multiplex PCR. The sample yields tens of thousands of clones, of which the top ten take up approximately 7.3%. Trimming cost V 3 bases and J 7 bases, with 12 bases left between them. From germline, CDR1 is SEHNR and CDR2 FQNEAQ (reference sequence). The CDR3 is 14 residues long. The specimen comprised CD8+ T cells from blood, sampled before the transplant. The receptor was derived from a human donor who received a combined kidney and bone marrow transplant. The chain employs TRBV7-9 and TRBJ1-4, with D tentatively TRBD1 (5 bases). The CDR3 DNA, read in part, is TGTGCCAGCAGCTTTATGGGGGGGGGTGAAAAA. Its translation is CASSFMGGGEK. The CDR3 as a whole reads CASSFMGGGEKLFF.